The clone carrying this T cell receptor beta chain came up a few times. The antigen is unknown. The data originate from a study of cytomegalovirus exposure and HLA in healthy donors. Both 60 Vbeta primers and 13 Jbeta primers went into the PCR. The protocol was immunoSEQ multiplex PCR, while the TCRdb copy is restricted to in-frame clones and leaves out a portion. The table records roughly 180,000 clones, roughly 84% of them present only once. General observations from the study: TCR sequences were mostly rare, though some public TCRs occurred in many donors. A prior analysis recorded that most TCR beta V segments were productive about 87% or about 30% of the time.

The germline CDR1 and CDR2 sequences are KGHSH and LQKENI. The CDR3 totals 16 residues. J gave up 4 bases and V 2 bases, and 8 bases lay outside the gene matches. Sequencing input: PBMCs. The chain recombines TRBV18 with TRBJ2-5; 9 positions agree with TRBD2. The TCR sequence derives from a young man in good health and CMV-seronegative. The DNA for the CDR3 is TGTGCCAGCTCACCAACCGCGGGGGGGTCTGGAGAGACCCAGTACTTC. Translation: CASSPTAGGSGETQYF.